This is a list of T cell receptor beta chains from one sample in a study of blood T cell repertoires in COVID-19. Clones were sequenced by immunoSEQ multiplex PCR, and TCRdb holds only the in-frame ones, with some missing. This table has 150,000 to 180,000 clones, about 85% appearing once. Specimen: peripheral blood. These receptors were taken from a man aged 60 to 75 with COVID-19, enrolled during active disease. CDR3s include the opening cysteine and the closing phenylalanine or tryptophan. The D gene is left open where the match is weak. Clone size, where shown, is once, few, many, or a class for clones that have expanded.

clone size,V gene,D gene,J gene,CDR3 DNA,CDR3 protein
-,TRBV4-3,TRBD1,TRBJ1-1,TGCGCCAGCAGCCAAGATCCGCAGGGGGGCACTGAAGCTTTCTTT,CASSQDPQGGTEAFF
once,TRBV7-2,-,TRBJ2-5,TGTGCCAGCAGCAAGACTAGTAGAGAGACCCAGTACTTC,CASSKTSRETQYF
-,TRBV28,TRBD1,TRBJ1-2,TGTGCCAGCACCGCAATCCCGGGACAGCCCTACTCAAACTATGGCTACACCTTC,CASTAIPGQPYSNYGYTF
-,TRBV28,TRBD2,TRBJ2-7,TGTGCCAGCAGTTCGGGGGGAAGCTCCTACGAGCAGTACTTC,CASSSGGSSYEQYF
-,TRBV7-9,-,TRBJ1-1,TGTGCCAGCAGCTTAGTAACAGCCACTGAAGCTTTCTTT,CASSLVTATEAFF
once,TRBV5-8,-,TRBJ1-1,TGTGCCAGCAGCTTGGTGGGGAACAGGGTCGCTGAAGCTTTCTTT,CASSLVGNRVAEAFF
-,TRBV20-1,-,TRBJ2-7,TGCAGTGCTCAGGGGGGAGGCGAGCAGTACTTC,CSAQGGGEQYF
-,TRBV7-2,-,TRBJ2-7,TGTGCCAGCAGCTTCGACACGGCTCGGGGGGAGCAGTACTTC,CASSFDTARGEQYF
-,TRBV6-5,-,TRBJ1-6,TGTGCCAGCAGTTCGACAGTCTCACCCCTCCACTTT,CASSSTVSPLHF
-,TRBV6-5,-,TRBJ1-1,TGTGCCAGCAGCCTCGACAGGCGGAACACTGAAGCTTTCTTT,CASSLDRRNTEAFF
-,TRBV7-2,-,TRBJ2-3,TGTGCCAGCAGCTTTAGGGGGGATACGCAGTATTTT,CASSFRGDTQYF
-,TRBV6-5,-,TRBJ2-7,TGTGCCACCAGCGAGCTAACAGGGATCGGAGAGCAGTACTTC,CATSELTGIGEQYF
-,TRBV7-3,-,TRBJ2-3,TGTGCCAGCAGCCAAAAGGCAGGGATTGGGACGCAGTATTTT,CASSQKAGIGTQYF
-,TRBV29-1,-,TRBJ2-1,TGCAGCGTTTTCGAGGCGGGGAGCTCCTACAATGAGCAGTTCTTC,CSVFEAGSSYNEQFF
-,TRBV15,-,TRBJ1-3,TGTGCCACCAGCCAGACAGGACGCTCTGGAAACACCATATATTTT,CATSQTGRSGNTIYF
-,TRBV9,TRBD2,TRBJ2-1,TGTGCCAGCAGTCCCACCAACTTAGCGGGGGCAAGCGTTTTCTTC,CASSPTNLAGASVFF
-,TRBV6-1,-,TRBJ1-5,TGTGCCAGCAGTGAGAGAGGTAGCAATCAGCCCCAGCATTTT,CASSERGSNQPQHF
few,TRBV4-2,-,TRBJ2-7,TGTGCCAGCAGCCACTTCCGGATGAGACAGGATGCGATAATCCCCCCCCACGAGCAGTACTTC,CASSHFRMRQDAIIPPHEQYF
-,TRBV7-2,-,TRBJ2-7,TGTGCCAGCAGCCCACTCCCTAGGTACGAGCAGTACTTC,CASSPLPRYEQYF
-,TRBV6-6,TRBD2,TRBJ2-7,TGTGCCAGCAGTTCTCCGACTAGCGGTAACGAGCAGTACTTC,CASSSPTSGNEQYF
-,TRBV19,TRBD1,TRBJ1-2,TGTGCCAGTAGTACCGGGACAGGGGGAGGCTATGGCTACACCTTC,CASSTGTGGGYGYTF
-,TRBV30,-,TRBJ1-1,TGTGCCTGGAGTCCGTGGGGACAAACGAACACTGAAGCTTTCTTT,CAWSPWGQTNTEAFF
-,TRBV19,TRBD1,TRBJ1-1,TGTGCCAGTAGTGTTACAGGGGTGAACACTGAAGCTTTCTTT,CASSVTGVNTEAFF
once,TRBV18,-,TRBJ1-4,TGTGCCAGCTCACCGACATACAGCGGACTTAATGAAAAACTGTTTTTT,CASSPTYSGLNEKLFF
-,TRBV6-2/TRBV6-3,-,TRBJ1-5,TGTGCCAGCAGTTTTACAGGATCCAATCAGCCCCAGCATTTT,CASSFTGSNQPQHF
-,TRBV18,TRBD1,TRBJ1-1,TGTGCCAGCTCACCGACAGGGGGCTCCCTGAACACTGAAGCTTTCTTT,CASSPTGGSLNTEAFF
-,TRBV7-3,TRBD2,TRBJ2-2,TGTGCCAGCAGCCCGAGAGCGGGAGACCCCGGGGAGCTGTTTTTT,CASSPRAGDPGELFF
-,TRBV19,TRBD2,TRBJ2-1,TGTGCCAGTAGTATAGCTAGTCTAGCGGGGGGCTACAATGAGCAGTTCTTC,CASSIASLAGGYNEQFF
once,TRBV7-2,-,TRBJ1-4,TGTGCCAGCAGCTCCCAGGGTGGATGGGAAAAACTGTTTTTT,CASSSQGGWEKLFF
-,TRBV5-1,-,TRBJ2-7,TGCGCCAGCAGCTTGGATGTAAGCGGCTTCTACGAGCAGTACTTC,CASSLDVSGFYEQYF
-,TRBV4-3,-,TRBJ1-1,TGCGCCAGCAGCCAAGCGGGGAGTGGAAACACTGAAGCTTTCTTT,CASSQAGSGNTEAFF
-,TRBV9,TRBD1,TRBJ1-2,TGTGCCAGCAGCGTAGCCGGGACAGGGGTTTTTAACTATGGCTACACCTTC,CASSVAGTGVFNYGYTF
few,TRBV5-4,-,TRBJ2-5,TGTGCCAGCAGCCGAAGGGAGCCAAGTGGGGAGACCCAGTACTTC,CASSRREPSGETQYF
-,TRBV18,TRBD1,TRBJ2-1,TGTGCCAGCTCACCTGGGACAGGCCTAGGCGATGAGCAGTTCTTC,CASSPGTGLGDEQFF
once,TRBV4-2,TRBD2,TRBJ2-3,TGTGCCAGCAGCCAGGATCAAGCGGGGGGGTTCCGGGGTACGCAGTATTTT,CASSQDQAGGFRGTQYF
-,TRBV2,TRBD1,TRBJ2-5,TGTGCCAGCAGTGGAATGACAGGGCCAGAGACCCAGTACTTC,CASSGMTGPETQYF
-,TRBV6-6,-,TRBJ1-1,TGTGCCAGCAGTTCCCCAGGGGCCACTGAAGCTTTCTTT,CASSSPGATEAFF
once,TRBV5-1,-,TRBJ1-2,TGCGCCAGCAGCCGACCGGAGACAGGCTATGGCTACACCTTC,CASSRPETGYGYTF
-,TRBV5-1,TRBD2,TRBJ2-7,TGCGCCAGCAGCTCAGCGGGAGGGTCCTACGAGCAGTACTTC,CASSSAGGSYEQYF
-,TRBV5-6,-,TRBJ1-1,TGTGCCAGCAGCCCCCGGAGGAACACTGAAGCTTTCTTT,CASSPRRNTEAFF
-,TRBV7-2,TRBD1,TRBJ2-3,TGTGCCAGCAGCTACCCGGGACAGGGGACAGATACGCAGTATTTT,CASSYPGQGTDTQYF
-,TRBV5-1,-,TRBJ2-5,TGCGCCAGCAGCTTGGGGCCTGTTGAGACCCAGTACTTC,CASSLGPVETQYF
-,TRBV6-5,TRBD1,TRBJ1-2,TGTGCCAGCAGGGGACAGAATAACTATGGCTACACCTTC,CASRGQNNYGYTF
-,TRBV19,-,TRBJ1-5,TGTGCCAGTAGCCAGGGATCTACGGTTCAGCCCCAGCATTTT,CASSQGSTVQPQHF
-,TRBV27,-,TRBJ2-7,TGTGCCAGCAGACGGGACTTAAGCTCCTACGAGCAGTACTTC,CASRRDLSSYEQYF
-,TRBV4-2,TRBD2,TRBJ2-5,TGTGCCAGCAGCCAGGGACTTAGCGGGGGTCAAGAGACCCAGTACTTC,CASSQGLSGGQETQYF